This T cell receptor beta chain was observed in a study of T-cell reconstitution after alpha-beta-depleted transplantation in children. The V and J ends lost 0 bases and 8 bases, in that order; junction bases with no gene match: 14. The CDR3 consists of 18 residues. Germline lookup yields CDR1 MGHRA and CDR2 YSYEKL. It was with unique molecular identifiers that the TCRbeta library was prepared. Each CDR3 protein is one row after TCRdb ran MiXCR on the PCR reads. The sample contains some 840,000 distinct CDR3 sequences, 15% to 20% of which appear only once. Regarding the study as a whole: It was reported that alpha-beta T cells came from several hundred expanded graft clones (about two months after transplant).

Regarding this clonotype: What it binds is not known.

The TCR comes from a male patient between 10 and 17 years old who had a stem cell transplant for acute lymphoblastic leukemia, so the T cells may come from the graft donor. The sequencing used PBMCs, mostly from graft donor cells, collected 360 days after TCRalphabeta/CD19-depleted stem cell transplant. The chain is built from TRBV4-1 and TRBJ2-1; the match to TRBD2 covers 9 bases. CDR3 residues: CASSQEVPAGGPMDEQFF. As DNA, the CDR3 is TGCGCCAGCAGCCAAGAGGTCCCCGCGGGAGGGCCGATGGATGAGCAGTTCTTC.